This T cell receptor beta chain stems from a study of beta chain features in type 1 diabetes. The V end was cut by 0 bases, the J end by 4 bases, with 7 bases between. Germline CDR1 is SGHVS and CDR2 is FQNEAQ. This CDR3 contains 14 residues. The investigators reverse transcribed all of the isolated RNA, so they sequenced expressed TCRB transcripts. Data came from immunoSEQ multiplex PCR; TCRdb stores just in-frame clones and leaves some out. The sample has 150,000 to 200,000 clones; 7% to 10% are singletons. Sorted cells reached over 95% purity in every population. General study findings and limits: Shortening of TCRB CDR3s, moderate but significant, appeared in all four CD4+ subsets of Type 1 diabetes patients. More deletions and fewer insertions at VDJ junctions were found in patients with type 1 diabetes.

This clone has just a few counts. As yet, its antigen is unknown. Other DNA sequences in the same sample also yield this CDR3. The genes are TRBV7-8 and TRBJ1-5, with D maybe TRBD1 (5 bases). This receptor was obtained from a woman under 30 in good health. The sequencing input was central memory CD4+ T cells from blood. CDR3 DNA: TGTGCCAGCAGCTTAGCGCGGGGGAATCAGCCCCAGCATTTT. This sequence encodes CASSLARGNQPQHF. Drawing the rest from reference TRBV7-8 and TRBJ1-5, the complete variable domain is GAGVSQSPRYKVAKRGQDVALRCDPISGHVSLFWYQQALGQGPEFLTYFQNEAQLDKSGLPSDRFFAERPEGSVSTLKIQRTQQEDSAVYLCASSLARGNQPQHFGDGTRLSIL.